A selection of T cell receptor beta chains follows, all from one sample in a study of T cell repertoires in cytomegalovirus infection. MiXCR was run by TCRdb on the reads, yielding one entry per CDR3 protein. The sample comprises some 400,000 distinct CDR3 sequences, around 32% of which are singletons, and approximately 14% rests with the top ten. What was sequenced was PBMCs. All receptors derive from a human donor in good health (CMV status not recorded). Some clones in this sample may be carry-over from other donors' samples. The CDR3 runs from the conserved cysteine through the conserved F or W. A D gene is named only where the DNA matches it firmly. Some rows have no size entry. The others give once, few or many, or a class for an expanded clone.

V gene: TRBV5-5
clone size: -
J gene: TRBJ1-6
D gene: -
CDR3 DNA: TGTGCCAGCAGCTCCGGGACATCGACGTATAATTCACCCCTCCACTTT
CDR3 protein: CASSSGTSTYNSPLHF

V gene: TRBV20-1
clone size: few
J gene: TRBJ2-4
D gene: -
CDR3 DNA: TGCAGTGCTCCGGACATCAGCAGGTCCAAAAACATTCAGTACTTC
CDR3 protein: CSAPDISRSKNIQYF

V gene: TRBV7-8
clone size: many
J gene: TRBJ1-6
D gene: -
CDR3 DNA: TGTGCCAGCAGCTTAGCCCGGACAGACTTAGCTTCACCCCTCCACTTT
CDR3 protein: CASSLARTDLASPLHF

V gene: TRBV2
clone size: few
J gene: TRBJ2-5
D gene: TRBD2
CDR3 DNA: TGTGCCAGCCCCGATCGACTAGCGGGGGACGCAGAGACCCAGTACTTC
CDR3 protein: CASPDRLAGDAETQYF

V gene: TRBV27
clone size: -
J gene: TRBJ2-2
D gene: TRBD1
CDR3 DNA: TGTGCCAGCAGTTTTGTTCAGGGGGCGGCCGGGGAGCTGTTTTTT
CDR3 protein: CASSFVQGAAGELFF

V gene: TRBV7-6
clone size: many
J gene: TRBJ1-2
D gene: TRBD1
CDR3 DNA: TGTGCCAGCAGCTCCAGGAGTCCCGGGACAGGGGAAGGCTACACCTTC
CDR3 protein: CASSSRSPGTGEGYTF

V gene: TRBV6-2/TRBV6-3
clone size: few
J gene: TRBJ2-2
D gene: -
CDR3 DNA: TGTGCCAGCAGTTACTCTGGAGGGGCGCGGGAGCTGTTTTTT
CDR3 protein: CASSYSGGARELFF

V gene: TRBV10-3
clone size: -
J gene: TRBJ2-5
D gene: TRBD2
CDR3 DNA: TGTGCCACCGGGACTAGCGAATCGCAAGAGACCCAGTACTTC
CDR3 protein: CATGTSESQETQYF

V gene: TRBV12-3/TRBV12-4
clone size: -
J gene: TRBJ1-5
D gene: TRBD1
CDR3 DNA: TGTGCCAGCAGCGGACAGGGGGCTGGTCAGCCCCAGCATTTT
CDR3 protein: CASSGQGAGQPQHF

V gene: TRBV7-8
clone size: many
J gene: TRBJ2-7
D gene: TRBD1
CDR3 DNA: TGTGCCAGCAGCTTGGGAACAGGGGTCGGCTACGAGCAGTACTTC
CDR3 protein: CASSLGTGVGYEQYF

V gene: TRBV7-8
clone size: few
J gene: TRBJ2-5
D gene: TRBD1
CDR3 DNA: TGTGCCAGCAGCTTGGATCCGGGACAGGCAGAAGCGGGAGAGACCCAGTACTTC
CDR3 protein: CASSLDPGQAEAGETQYF

V gene: TRBV4-3
clone size: many
J gene: TRBJ1-1
D gene: -
CDR3 DNA: TGCGCCAGCAGCCAATTGTTGGGCCAGGGGAACACTGAAGCTTTCTTT
CDR3 protein: CASSQLLGQGNTEAFF

V gene: TRBV6-1
clone size: once
J gene: TRBJ2-5
D gene: -
CDR3 DNA: TGTGCCATCAGCAGAAGCGGACCTCTTCAAGAGACCCAGTACTTC
CDR3 protein: CAISRSGPLQETQYF

V gene: TRBV6-1
clone size: few
J gene: TRBJ2-4
D gene: -
CDR3 DNA: TGTGCCAGCAGTGAAACTCCGGGGGCGAAAAACATTCAGTACTTC
CDR3 protein: CASSETPGAKNIQYF

V gene: TRBV5-8
clone size: -
J gene: TRBJ2-5
D gene: TRBD1
CDR3 DNA: TGTGCCAGCATGACCCACAGGGGGCAAGAGACCCAGTACTTC
CDR3 protein: CASMTHRGQETQYF

V gene: TRBV25-1
clone size: once
J gene: TRBJ1-6
D gene: TRBD1
CDR3 DNA: TGTGCCAGCAGAAGAAGGACAGGGAGAGATTCACCCCTCCCCTTT
CDR3 protein: CASRRRTGRDSPLPF

V gene: TRBV4-1
clone size: few
J gene: TRBJ2-7
D gene: TRBD2
CDR3 DNA: TGCGCCAGCAGCCAAGAAAAGCGGGGGTTACGAGAGCAGTACTTC
CDR3 protein: CASSQEKRGLREQYF

V gene: TRBV12-3/TRBV12-4
clone size: few
J gene: TRBJ1-4
D gene: -
CDR3 DNA: TGTGCCAGCTCAGGGGCTTGGGCAACTAATGAAAAACTGTTTTTT
CDR3 protein: CASSGAWATNEKLFF

V gene: TRBV7-8
clone size: many
J gene: TRBJ1-2
D gene: -
CDR3 DNA: TGTGCCAGCAGCTTACGTAGGGAGGAAAACTATGGCTACACCTTC
CDR3 protein: CASSLRREENYGYTF

V gene: TRBV7-2
clone size: many
J gene: TRBJ1-6
D gene: -
CDR3 DNA: TGTGCCAGCAGCTCATACAGGGCCGGGGAATCCCTCCACTTT
CDR3 protein: CASSSYRAGESLHF

V gene: TRBV4-1
clone size: -
J gene: TRBJ2-7
D gene: TRBD2
CDR3 DNA: TGCGCCAGCAGCCAAGACCCGACTAGCGGGGGAGACGAGCAGTACTTC
CDR3 protein: CASSQDPTSGGDEQYF

V gene: TRBV27
clone size: few
J gene: TRBJ1-3
D gene: -
CDR3 DNA: TGTGCCAGCAGTTTGAGGGGAGGTGGAAACACCATATATTTT
CDR3 protein: CASSLRGGGNTIYF

V gene: TRBV12-3/TRBV12-4
clone size: many
J gene: TRBJ2-5
D gene: TRBD2
CDR3 DNA: TGTGCCAGCAGTTTAGGAACTAGCGGGGCGGAGACCCAGTACTTC
CDR3 protein: CASSLGTSGAETQYF

V gene: TRBV7-9
clone size: -
J gene: TRBJ2-2
D gene: TRBD1
CDR3 DNA: TGTGCCAGCAGCACACGTACAGGGGGCGCGAACACCGGGGAGCTGTTTTTT
CDR3 protein: CASSTRTGGANTGELFF